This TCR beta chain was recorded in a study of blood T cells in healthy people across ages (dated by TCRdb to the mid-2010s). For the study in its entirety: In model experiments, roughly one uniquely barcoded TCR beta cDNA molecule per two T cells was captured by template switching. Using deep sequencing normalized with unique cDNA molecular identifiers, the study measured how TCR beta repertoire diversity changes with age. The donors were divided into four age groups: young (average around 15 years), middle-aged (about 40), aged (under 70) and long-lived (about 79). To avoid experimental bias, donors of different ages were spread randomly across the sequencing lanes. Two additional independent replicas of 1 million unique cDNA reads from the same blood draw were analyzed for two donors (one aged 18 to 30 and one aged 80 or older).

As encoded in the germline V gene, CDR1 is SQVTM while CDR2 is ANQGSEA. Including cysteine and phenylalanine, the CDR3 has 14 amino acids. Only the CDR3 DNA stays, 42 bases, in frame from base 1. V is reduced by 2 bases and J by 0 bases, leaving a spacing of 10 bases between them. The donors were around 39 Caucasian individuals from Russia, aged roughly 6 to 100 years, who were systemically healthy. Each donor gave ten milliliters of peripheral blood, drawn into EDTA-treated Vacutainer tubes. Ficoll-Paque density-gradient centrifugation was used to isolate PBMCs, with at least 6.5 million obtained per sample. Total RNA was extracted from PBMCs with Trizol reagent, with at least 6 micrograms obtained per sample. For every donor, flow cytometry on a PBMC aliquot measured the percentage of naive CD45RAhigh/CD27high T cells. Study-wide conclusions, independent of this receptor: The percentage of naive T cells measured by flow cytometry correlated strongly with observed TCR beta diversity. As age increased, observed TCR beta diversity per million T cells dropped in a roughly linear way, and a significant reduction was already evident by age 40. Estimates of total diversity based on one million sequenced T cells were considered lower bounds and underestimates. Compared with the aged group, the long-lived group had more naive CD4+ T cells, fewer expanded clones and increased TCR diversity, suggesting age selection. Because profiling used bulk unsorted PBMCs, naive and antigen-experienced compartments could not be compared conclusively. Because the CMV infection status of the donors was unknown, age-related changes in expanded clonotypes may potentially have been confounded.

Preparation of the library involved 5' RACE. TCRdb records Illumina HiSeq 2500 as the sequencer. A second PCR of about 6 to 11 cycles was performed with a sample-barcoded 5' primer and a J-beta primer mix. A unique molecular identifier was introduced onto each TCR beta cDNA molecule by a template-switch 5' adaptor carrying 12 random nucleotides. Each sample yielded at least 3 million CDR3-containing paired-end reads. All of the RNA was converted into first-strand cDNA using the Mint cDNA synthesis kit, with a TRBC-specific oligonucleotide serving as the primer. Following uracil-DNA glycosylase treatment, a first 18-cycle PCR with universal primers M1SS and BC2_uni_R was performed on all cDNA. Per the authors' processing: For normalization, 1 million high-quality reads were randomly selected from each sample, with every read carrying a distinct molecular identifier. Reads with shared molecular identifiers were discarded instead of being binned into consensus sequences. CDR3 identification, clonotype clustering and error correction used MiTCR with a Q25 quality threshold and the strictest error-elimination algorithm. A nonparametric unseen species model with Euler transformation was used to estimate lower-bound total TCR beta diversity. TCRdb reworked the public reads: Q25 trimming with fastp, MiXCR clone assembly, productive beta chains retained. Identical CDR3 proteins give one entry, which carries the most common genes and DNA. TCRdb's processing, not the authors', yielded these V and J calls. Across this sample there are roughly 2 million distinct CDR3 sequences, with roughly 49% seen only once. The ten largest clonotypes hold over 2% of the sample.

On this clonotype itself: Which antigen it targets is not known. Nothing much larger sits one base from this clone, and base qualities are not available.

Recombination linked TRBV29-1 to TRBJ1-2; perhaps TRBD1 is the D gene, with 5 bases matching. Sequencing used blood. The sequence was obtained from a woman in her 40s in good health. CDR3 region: CSVERGLANYGYTF. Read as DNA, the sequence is TGCAGCGTTGAAAGGGGCCTAGCTAACTATGGCTACACCTTC.